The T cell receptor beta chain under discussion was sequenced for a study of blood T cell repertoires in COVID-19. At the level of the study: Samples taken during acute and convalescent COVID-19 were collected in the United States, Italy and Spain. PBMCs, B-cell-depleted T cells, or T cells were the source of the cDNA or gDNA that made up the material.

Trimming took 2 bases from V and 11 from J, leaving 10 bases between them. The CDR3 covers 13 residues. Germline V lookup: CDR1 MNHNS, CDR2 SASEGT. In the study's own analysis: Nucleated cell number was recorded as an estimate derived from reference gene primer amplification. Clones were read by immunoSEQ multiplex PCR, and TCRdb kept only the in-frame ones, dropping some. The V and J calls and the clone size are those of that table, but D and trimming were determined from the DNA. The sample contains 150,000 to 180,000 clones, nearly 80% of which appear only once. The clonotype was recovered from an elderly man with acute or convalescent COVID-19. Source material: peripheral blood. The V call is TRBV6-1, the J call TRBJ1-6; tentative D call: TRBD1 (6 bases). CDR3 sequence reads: CASSESQGAPLHF. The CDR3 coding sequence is TGTGCCAGCAGTGAATCACAGGGTGCACCCCTCCACTTT.